This T cell receptor (beta chain) was identified in a study of T-cell reconstitution after alpha-beta-depleted transplantation in children. Study outcomes and limitations: The main origin of T-cell counts and diversity one year after transplant was newly produced T cells. About two months after transplant, alpha-beta T cells reportedly came from several hundred expanded graft clones.

A library of TCRbeta sequences, prepared with unique molecular identifiers, was generated. Via MiXCR, TCRdb re-called the PCR reads, giving one row per CDR3 protein. The sample shows fewer than 700,000 distinct CDR3 sequences, over 10% of them seen only once. CDR3 length: 15 residues. V gave up 0 bases and J gave up 5 bases; unmatched junction bases: 5. Germline CDR1 and CDR2: LGHNA and YSLEER. This clonotype turned up a few times. Its target is not known. Sequenced here: PBMCs, mostly from graft donor cells, sampled 360 days after TCRalphabeta/CD19-depleted stem cell transplant. The chain uses TRBV4-3 and TRBJ2-5; TRBD1 agrees at 8 bases. The receptor comes from a male patient younger than 18 who had a stem cell transplant for acute myeloid leukemia, so the T cells may come from the graft donor. The CDR3 region has the DNA TGCGCCAGCAGCCAAGATTCGGGACAGGATGAGACCCAGTACTTC. This gives the protein CASSQDSGQDETQYF.